This T cell receptor beta chain comes out of a study of blood T cell repertoires in COVID-19. The V end lost 3 bases, the J end lost 2 bases, and 11 bases lay between the germline ends. The CDR3 runs 13 residues. Germline CDR1 DFQATT, CDR2 SNEGSKA (reference sequence). Cohort placement rested on clinical history that participants reported themselves. Assay used: immunoSEQ multiplex PCR; TCRdb lists only in-frame clones, some missing. The data show roughly 430,000 clones, about 88% seen once. The TCR comes from a woman in her late teens or twenties who had been exposed to COVID-19. J is TRBJ2-7 and V is TRBV20-1; D gene unclear. Input material: PBMCs or T cells enriched from blood (not recorded which). The CDR3 region is CSASQEQTYEQYF. CDR3 DNA: TGCAGTGCTAGTCAGGAACAGACCTACGAGCAGTACTTC.